Given below is one TCR beta chain in context. This sample stems from a study of blood T cell repertoires in COVID-19. Study background: Acute and convalescent COVID-19 specimens originated in the United States, Italy and Spain. From T cells, B-cell-depleted T cells, or PBMCs came the material, which was cDNA or gDNA.

Original data processing: Estimated nucleated cell counts came from reference gene primer amplification. TCRdb's copy holds only in-frame clones and misses some; the assay was immunoSEQ multiplex PCR. That table furnishes V, J and clone size, whereas the DNA furnished D and trimming. The sample lists about 150,000 clones; roughly 71% were seen once. The specimen was peripheral blood. The TCR comes from a woman over 75 with acute or convalescent COVID-19.

CDR3 sequence reads: CASSIPQFTGELFF. Written as DNA, the CDR3 is TGTGCCAGTAGTATTCCCCAGTTCACCGGGGAGCTGTTTTTT. The chain recombines TRBV19 with TRBJ2-2; no clear D. This CDR3 is built from 14 residues. Germline V gives CDR1 LNHDA, CDR2 SQIVND (reference sequence). Trimming cost V 3 bases and J 4 bases, with 9 bases left between them.